This record covers a single TCR beta chain. The target antigen is unknown. The entry originates in a study of shared clonotypes between healthy human individuals. Study background: For every donor, three CD4 naive, three CD4 memory, two CD8 naive and one CD8 memory plates were used.

Produced via immunoSEQ multiplex PCR; TCRdb's table is partial and in-frame only. The sample holds some 2,500,000 clones, 93% seen once. Study-wide points: Across several donors, naive CD4 shared 5% to 5.5%, naive CD8 about 3.2%, memory CD4 roughly 2.4%, memory CD8 0.4% to 0.5%. Rarefaction analysis demonstrated incomplete sorted-subset sequencing notwithstanding large depth.

V gave up 0 bases and J gave up 4 bases, with 6 bases separating them. CDR1 is SSHAT, CDR2 FNYEAQ, per germline (reference sequence). The CDR3 has 13 residues. The sample taken for sequencing was naive CD4+ T cells from PBMCs. Regarding subset: CD45RA+ positively selected. The chain carries TRBV7-7 and TRBJ2-5; D ambiguous. This sequence was found in a man aged 18 to 30 in good health. Some clones in this sample may be carry-over from other donors' samples. CDR3 sequence reads: CASSLARRETQYF. CDR3 sequence (DNA): TGTGCCAGCAGCTTAGCCCGGAGAGAGACCCAGTACTTC.